One and the same sample provided the 17 T cell receptor beta chains below, sequenced in a study of T cell responses to AZD1222 COVID-19 vaccine. Assay used: immunoSEQ multiplex PCR; TCRdb lists only in-frame clones, some missing. The sample shows around 110,000 clones, more than 65% of them seen only once. Sequenced here: peripheral blood, sampled on day 0 of AZD1222 vaccination. The receptors here all came from an adult in good health.

The gene calls are TRBV5-1 and TRBJ2-2; D remains unclear. The germline V gene encodes CDR1 SGHRS and CDR2 YFSETQ. This CDR3 comprises 15 residues. Trimming cost V 6 bases and J 0 bases, with 12 bases left between them. CDR3 region: CASTLAPPNTGELFF. The CDR3 nucleotides read TGCGCCAGCACCCTCGCACCGCCGAACACCGGGGAGCTGTTTTTT.

This clone has just a few counts. In nucleotides, the CDR3 is TGTGCCAGCAGCTACAAAGAGGAAAGGATCAAGATTACCTCCTACGAGCAGTACTTC. It yields the protein CASSYKEERIKITSYEQYF. The chain is built from TRBV21-1 and TRBJ2-7; no DNA check was done on the table's D call, TRBD2. TRBV21-1 is designated a pseudogene. The CDR3 sequence is 19 residues long.

V is TRBV19 and J is TRBJ2-4, with D possibly being TRBD1 (5 bases). V was trimmed by 3 bases and J by 0 bases, leaving 27 bases between them. Germline V gives CDR1 LNHDA, CDR2 SQIVND (reference sequence). The CDR3 is 21 amino acids. As DNA, the CDR3 is TGTGCCAGTAGTATGGGTAACAGGATTACTTTAATGAATATAGCCAAAAACATTCAGTACTTC. Protein product: CASSMGNRITLMNIAKNIQYF.

The chain recombines TRBV19 with TRBJ2-5; D uncertain. Germline V gives CDR1 LNHDA, CDR2 SQIVND (reference sequence). Trimming stripped 4 bases from V and 5 bases from J, with 11 bases between. CDR3 length: 13 residues. Here the CDR3 DNA reads TGTGCCAGTAGTACCGTCACCCGGGAGACCCAGTACTTC. Translating it yields CASSTVTRETQYF.

The genes are TRBV7-2 and TRBJ1-1, with D perhaps TRBD1 (6 bases). CDR1 is SGHTA and CDR2 is FQGNSA in the germline V gene. The V end was cut by 5 bases, the J end by 1 base, with 14 bases between. The CDR3 extends over 15 amino acids. CDR3 sequence reads: CASSPTVGANTEAFF. CDR3 bases: TGTGCCAGCAGCCCGACAGTGGGGGCGAACACTGAAGCTTTCTTT. Drawing the rest from reference TRBV7-2 and TRBJ1-1, the complete variable domain is GAGVSQSPSNKVTEKGKDVELRCDPISGHTALYWYRQSLGQGLEFLIYFQGNSAPDKSGLPSDRFSAERTGGSVSTLTIQRTQQEDSAVYLCASSPTVGANTEAFFGQGTRLTVV.

The V and J genes are TRBV11-2 and TRBJ1-1; TRBD1 is a possible D gene (6 bases). Germline lookup yields CDR1 SGHAT and CDR2 FQNNGV. V lost 6 bases and J 1 base, leaving 21 bases between the germline ends. CDR3 size: 17 residues. In nucleotides, the CDR3 is TGTGCCAGCAGACGGGACACCTTTTGGGCTCAGAACACTGAAGCTTTCTTT. Encoded protein: CASRRDTFWAQNTEAFF.

V is TRBV30 and J is TRBJ1-3; D gene unclear. Looked up from germline, CDR1 is GTSNPN and CDR2 is SVGIG (reference sequence). The length of the CDR3 is 13 residues. Trimming cost V 1 base and J 4 bases, with 8 bases left between them. The CDR3 reads CAWSDGIGNTIYF. CDR3 coding DNA: TGTGCCTGGAGTGATGGGATCGGAAACACCATATATTTT.

This rearrangement joins TRBV19 to TRBJ1-2; no clear D. V shed 1 base and J shed 7 bases, with 7 bases lying between them. The CDR3 loop spans 12 amino acids. Germline V gene lookup returns CDR1 LNHDA and CDR2 SQIVND (reference sequence). The CDR3, as DNA: TGTGCCAGTAGTATAGCTTCTGGTGGCTACACCTTC. Encoded protein: CASSIASGGYTF.

The chain couples TRBV2 to TRBJ1-5; TRBD1 matches 7 bases. This CDR3 region has 12 residues. The germline V gene encodes CDR1 SNHLY and CDR2 FYNNEI. DNA for the CDR3: TGTGCAACCAGGGGGGGCAATCAGCCCCAGCATTTT. Translating gives CATRGGNQPQHF.

The chain uses TRBV5-1 and TRBJ2-1, with TRBD2 identical over 10 bases. Germline V gives CDR1 SGHRS, CDR2 YFSETQ. V lost 4 bases to trimming and J lost 4 bases; unmatched junction nucleotides: 5. The CDR3 contains 15 residues. The CDR3 loop is CASSVTSGVYNEQFF. CDR3 in DNA: TGCGCCAGCAGCGTAACTAGCGGGGTATACAATGAGCAGTTCTTC.

The gene calls are TRBV7-3 and TRBJ2-2; D perhaps matches TRBD1 (6 bases). The V end lost 1 base, the J end lost 0 bases, and 18 bases lay between the germline ends. The CDR3 consists of 19 residues. Germline V gives CDR1 SGHTA, CDR2 FQGTGA. CDR3 amino acids: CASSLMGYRDTTNTGELFF. Here the CDR3 DNA reads TGTGCCAGCAGCTTAATGGGATACCGGGACACAACGAACACCGGGGAGCTGTTTTTT.

V and J are TRBV7-9 and TRBJ2-1; no clear D gene. V lost 5 bases to trimming and J lost 9 bases, with 14 bases between them. The CDR3 runs 13 residues. Germline values: CDR1 SEHNR, CDR2 FQNEAQ (reference sequence). Here the CDR3 reads CASSRVPGPEQFF. For the CDR3, the DNA is TGTGCCAGCAGCCGTGTCCCGGGTCCTGAGCAGTTCTTC.

V is TRBV18 and J is TRBJ1-3; 12 bases fit TRBD1. After removal of 3 bases from V and 6 bases from J, the junction contained 0 bases not matched to a gene. CDR1 and CDR2 from the germline V gene are KGHSH and LQKENI. CDR3 length: 14 residues. The CDR3 loop reads CASSPGQGANTIYF. For the CDR3, the DNA is TGTGCCAGCTCACCGGGACAGGGGGCAAACACCATATATTTT.

J is TRBJ1-5 and V is TRBV7-8; TRBD1 might be the D (6 bases). The V end lost 0 bases, the J end lost 1 base, and 16 bases lay between the germline ends. The CDR3 consists of 18 residues. Germline CDR1 and CDR2: SGHVS and FQNEAQ. In DNA form, the CDR3 reads TGTGCCAGCAGCTTAGCGGGGGCGTCACAGGAGAGCAATCAGCCCCAGCATTTT. Its translation is CASSLAGASQESNQPQHF.

V gene TRBV7-9 combines with J gene TRBJ2-7; 12 nucleotides agree with TRBD1. CDR3 length: 19 residues. Trimming cost V 0 bases and J 0 bases; bases outside gene matches: 9. Germline values: CDR1 SEHNR, CDR2 FQNEAQ (reference sequence). For the CDR3, the DNA is TGTGCCAGCAGCTTAGCGCCGGGGACAGGGGGCTCCCGCTCCTACGAGCAGTACTTC. Translating gives CASSLAPGTGGSRSYEQYF.

V gene TRBV5-6 combines with J gene TRBJ1-6, with 9 positions matching TRBD1. After removal of 2 bases from V and 2 bases from J, the junction contained 2 bases not matched to a gene. Germline lookup yields CDR1 SGHDT and CDR2 YYEEEE. The CDR3 length is 16 residues. CDR3 residues: CASSFGQGTYNSPLHF. The CDR3 coding sequence is TGTGCCAGCAGCTTCGGACAGGGGACCTATAATTCACCCCTCCACTTT.

The rearrangement links TRBV28 to TRBJ2-7, with D perhaps given as TRBD1 or TRBD2 (6 bases each). The CDR3 covers 16 residues. Trimming removed 2 bases at V and 1 base at J, with 15 bases between. Germline loops: CDR1 MDHEN, CDR2 SYDVKM. The chain's CDR3 is CASSLRGSRGSYEQYF. DNA for the CDR3: TGTGCCAGCAGTTTACGGGGGAGCAGGGGATCCTACGAGCAGTACTTC.